Shown below are 26 T cell receptor beta chains from a single sample sequenced in a study of control samples from healthy donors and cancer patients. Data came from immunoSEQ multiplex PCR; TCRdb stores just in-frame clones and leaves some out. This table has 70,000 to 85,000 clones, roughly 82% appearing once. What was sequenced was PBMCs. The receptors derive from a man aged 55 to 70 with head and neck cancer.

The genes are TRBV28 and TRBJ1-2; 8 bases map to TRBD1. The CDR3 is 14 residues long. CDR1 and CDR2 (germline): MDHEN, SYDVKM. V trimming: 6 bases; J trimming: 8 bases; junction bases outside the gene matches: 11. The CDR3 here is CASSRQGRAGGYTF. As DNA, the CDR3 is TGTGCCAGCAGCCGACAGGGGCGGGCCGGGGGCTACACCTTC.

This clone has just one count. CDR3 region: CASTMGQNQETQYF. CDR3 DNA sequence: TGCGCCAGCACGATGGGACAGAACCAAGAGACCCAGTACTTC. The chain carries TRBV5-1 and TRBJ2-5; 7 positions match TRBD1. Trimming cost V 6 bases and J 0 bases; bases outside gene matches: 5. CDR1 is SGHRS, CDR2 YFSETQ, per germline. The CDR3 has 14 residues.

The J gene is TRBJ2-2, the V gene TRBV5-1, with 7 bases lining up with TRBD1. CDR3 size: 15 residues. Germline V gene data show CDR1 as SGHRS and CDR2 as YFSETQ. With V trimmed by 4 bases and J by 4 bases, 7 bases remained unmatched. DNA of the CDR3: TGCGCCAGCAGCCTCGACAGGGCAGGCACCGGGGAGCTGTTTTTT. Protein sequence: CASSLDRAGTGELFF.

The chain joins TRBV9 to TRBJ2-5; D gene ambiguous. Germline CDR1 reads SGDLS; CDR2 reads YYNGEE. The CDR3 spans 15 residues. The V end lost 0 bases, the J end lost 9 bases, and 18 bases lay between the germline ends. CDR3 loop: CASSVGRTVGGSQYF. The CDR3 coding sequence is TGTGCCAGCAGCGTAGGAAGGACGGTGGGTGGGTCCCAGTACTTC.

The chain has TRBV7-9 and TRBJ2-7; TRBD2 is a possible D gene (6 bases). V was clipped by 7 bases and J by 5 bases, with 15 bases between them. The CDR3 sequence is 13 residues long. Germline V gene lookup returns CDR1 SEHNR and CDR2 FQNEAQ (reference sequence). Here the CDR3 DNA reads TGTGCCAGCACCGAGGGACTTTCCAACGAGCAGTACTTC. This encodes CASTEGLSNEQYF. Full variable domain (missing parts from reference TRBV7-9 and TRBJ2-7): DTGVSQNPRHKITKRGQNVTFRCDPISEHNRLYWYRQTLGQGPEFLTYFQNEAQLEKSRLLSDRFSAERPKGSFSTLEIQRTEQGDSAMYLCASTEGLSNEQYFGPGTRLTVT.

This clone was observed a single time. The CDR3 loop is CASSPPYGTDNEQFF. The CDR3 nucleotides read TGCGCCAGCAGCCCCCCCTACGGGACCGACAATGAGCAGTTCTTC. The rearrangement uses TRBV5-1 and TRBJ2-1; D could derive from TRBD1 or TRBD2 (5 bases each). V dropped 4 bases and J dropped 5 bases, with 16 bases sitting between them. Per the germline V gene, CDR1 is SGHRS and CDR2 is YFSETQ. The CDR3 extends over 15 amino acids. Filled out from reference TRBV5-1 and TRBJ2-1, the complete variable domain reads KAGVTQTPRYLIKTRGQQVTLSCSPISGHRSVSWYQQTPGQGLQFLFEYFSETQRNKGNFPGRFSGRQFSNSRSEMNVSTLELGDSALYLCASSPPYGTDNEQFFGPGTRLTVL.

J is TRBJ2-1 and V is TRBV6-6, with D possibly being TRBD2 (5 bases). The CDR3 extends over 15 amino acids. Germline V gene lookup returns CDR1 MNHNY and CDR2 SVGAGI (reference sequence). Trimming left V 6 bases short and J 3 bases short, with 15 bases between. CDR3 nucleotides: TGTGCCAGCAGGCACTCACTAGGGCTCTACAATGAGCAGTTCTTC. Amino acids: CASRHSLGLYNEQFF.

There are a few counts of this clone. The CDR3 loop is CATSREFDRATEAFF. The CDR3 coding sequence is TGTGCCACCAGCAGAGAATTTGACAGGGCCACTGAAGCTTTCTTT. This chain joins TRBV15 and TRBJ1-1, with 7 bases fitting TRBD1. The CDR3 runs 15 residues. The V gene's germline CDR1 is LNHNV and CDR2 YYDKDF (reference sequence). V was clipped by 0 bases and J by 4 bases; unmatched bases: 5.

CDR3 sequence reads: CASSRGVREQYF. CDR3 nucleotides: TGTGCCAGCAGCAGGGGGGTCCGCGAGCAGTACTTC. The chain uses TRBV3-1 (or the pseudogene TRBV3-2) and TRBJ2-7; perhaps D is TRBD1 or TRBD2 (6 bases each). CDR3 length equals 12 residues. Germline loops: CDR1 LGHDT, CDR2 YNNKEL (reference sequence). V lost 5 bases and J lost 6, with 11 bases in between.

The chain recombines TRBV6-6 with TRBJ1-2, with D possibly being TRBD1 (5 bases). Per germline, CDR1 MNHNY and CDR2 SVGAGI (reference sequence). This CDR3 comprises 16 residues. Trimming cost V 0 bases and J 5 bases, with 16 bases left between them. The CDR3 loop is CASSYSGRGTLYGYTF. The CDR3 region has the DNA TGTGCCAGCAGTTACTCTGGCCGGGGGACCCTTTATGGCTACACCTTC.

CDR3 nucleotides: TGCGCCAGCAGCCACAACAGAGGGGAGACCCAGTACTTC. Its translation is CASSHNRGETQYF. J is TRBJ2-5 and V is TRBV4-1; a weak D match, TRBD2 (5 bases). The V end lost 3 bases, the J end lost 5 bases, and 10 bases lay between the germline ends. The length of the CDR3 is 13 residues. Germline loops: CDR1 MGHRA, CDR2 YSYEKL.

The chain employs TRBV6-2 or TRBV6-3 and TRBJ2-3; D may be TRBD2 (5 bases). Between the trimmed V and J ends, which lost 4 bases and 3 bases, there was a span of 14 bases. The CDR3 is made up of 15 amino acids. The germline gives CDR1 MNHEY, CDR2 SVGEGT. In nucleotides, the CDR3 is TGTGCCAGCAGTTTGGGCGGGCTTGGGACAGATACGCAGTATTTT. The encoded protein is CASSLGGLGTDTQYF.

The genes are TRBV6-2 or TRBV6-3 and TRBJ2-7; D possibly corresponds to TRBD2 (5 bases). Germline CDR1 MNHEY, CDR2 SVGEGT. The V end lost 0 bases, the J end lost 4 bases, and 7 bases lay between the germline ends. The CDR3 is 13 residues long. The DNA for the CDR3 is TGTGCCAGCAGTTACTCGAGGACTTACGAGCAGTACTTC. As protein: CASSYSRTYEQYF.

V usage is TRBV9 and J usage is TRBJ2-3, with 11 bases matching TRBD2. Trimming cost V 3 bases and J 8 bases; bases outside gene matches: 8. Germline CDR1 reads SGDLS; CDR2 reads YYNGEE. The CDR3 consists of 15 residues. The CDR3 here is CASSGTSGSQATQYF. The CDR3 DNA reads TGTGCCAGCAGCGGGACTAGCGGGTCCCAGGCTACGCAGTATTTT.

The chain uses TRBV28 and TRBJ2-5; 14 nucleotides match TRBD2. CDR3 size: 15 residues. Germline lookup yields CDR1 MDHEN and CDR2 SYDVKM. J lost 5 bases, V lost 10 bases, and 9 bases had no gene match. This chain's CDR3 is CAIAPGLAGVETQYF. Written as DNA, the CDR3 is TGTGCCATCGCGCCGGGACTAGCGGGAGTTGAGACCCAGTACTTC.

The genes are TRBV2 and TRBJ2-2; 7 bases match TRBD1. The CDR3 contains 14 residues. CDR1 is SNHLY and CDR2 is FYNNEI in the germline V gene. After removal of 4 bases from V and 1 base from J, the junction contained 0 bases not matched to a gene. The DNA of the CDR3 is TGTGCCAGCAGTGCAGGGGGGAACACCGGGGAGCTGTTTTTT. It is translated as CASSAGGNTGELFF.

J is TRBJ1-6 and V is TRBV10-2, with D maybe TRBD1 (5 bases). This CDR3 spans 16 amino acids. Germline V gene data show CDR1 as WSHSY and CDR2 as SAAADI. The V end lost 2 bases, the J end lost 5 bases, and 13 bases lay between the germline ends. The CDR3 sequence: CASSEPGRGNNSPLHF. The CDR3 coding sequence is TGCGCCAGCAGTGAGCCGGGACGGGGGAATAATTCACCCCTCCACTTT.

The chain uses TRBV19 and TRBJ1-2; D possibly corresponds to TRBD1 (6 bases). The CDR3 covers 13 residues. CDR1 and CDR2 (germline): LNHDA, SQIVND (reference sequence). V lost 7 bases to trimming and J lost 4 bases, with 13 bases between them. The CDR3 nucleotides are TGTGCCAGTACCGGACAGTCTAGCTATGGCTACACCTTC. It yields the protein CASTGQSSYGYTF.

This rearrangement joins TRBV7-8 to TRBJ1-2; possible D gene TRBD1, 5 bases. The CDR3 sequence is 12 residues long. Germline CDR1 reads SGHVS; CDR2 reads FQNEAQ. The V end lost 5 bases, the J end lost 8 bases, and 12 bases lay between the germline ends. CDR3: CASSRGWGGYTF. DNA for the CDR3: TGTGCCAGCAGCCGGGGTTGGGGGGGCTACACCTTC.

This clone appeared once. The gene calls are TRBV19 and TRBJ2-7; 11 bases map to TRBD2. The CDR3 sequence is 15 residues long. Germline V lookup: CDR1 LNHDA, CDR2 SQIVND (reference sequence). V was clipped by 4 bases and J by 6 bases; unmatched bases: 8. CDR3 nucleotides: TGTGCCAGTAGTACTCTTAGCGGGAGGGCCGTCGAGCAGTACTTC. This codes for CASSTLSGRAVEQYF. Variable domain in full (rest from reference TRBV19 and TRBJ2-7): DGGITQSPKYLFRKEGQNVTLSCEQNLNHDAMYWYRQDPGQGLRLIYYSQIVNDFQKGDIAEGYSVSREKKESFPLTVTSAQKNPTAFYLCASSTLSGRAVEQYFGPGTRLTVT.

V is TRBV4-1 and J is TRBJ2-1; the match to TRBD2 covers 7 bases. The CDR3 spans 17 residues. V gave up 8 bases and J gave up 1 base; unmatched junction bases: 14. Per the germline V gene, CDR1 is MGHRA and CDR2 is YSYEKL. The CDR3 region is CASALGGGRGSYNEQFF. The DNA of the CDR3 is TGCGCCAGCGCCTTAGGCGGCGGGAGAGGGTCCTACAATGAGCAGTTCTTC.

The genes are TRBV27 and TRBJ2-2, with D hard to call. Germline V lookup: CDR1 MNHEY, CDR2 SMNVEV (reference sequence). The CDR3 is made up of 16 amino acids. V lost 1 base to trimming and J lost 1 base, with 10 bases between them. The CDR3 region has the DNA TGTGCCAGCAGTTTATTACCCAGGTGGAACACCGGGGAGCTGTTTTTT. Protein: CASSLLPRWNTGELFF.

J is TRBJ1-1 and V is TRBV5-5; D gene unclear. V lost 5 bases and J lost 0, with 2 bases in between. Germline values: CDR1 SGHKS, CDR2 YYEKEE (reference sequence). CDR3 length: 11 residues. CDR3 in DNA: TGTGCCAGCAGATTGAACACTGAAGCTTTCTTT. As protein: CASRLNTEAFF.

This clone appeared a few times. Distinct nucleotide sequences in the sample also encode this CDR3. The V gene is TRBV5-1, the J gene TRBJ1-3; no reliable D call. CDR3 size: 14 residues. Germline V gene lookup returns CDR1 SGHRS and CDR2 YFSETQ. V was clipped by 0 bases and J by 0 bases, with 4 bases between them. In DNA form, the CDR3 reads TGCGCCAGCAGCTTGGGGGCCTCTGGAAACACCATATATTTT. Protein product: CASSLGASGNTIYF.

V gene TRBV2 combines with J gene TRBJ2-1, with 7 bases fitting TRBD2. Germline lookup yields CDR1 SNHLY and CDR2 FYNNEI. This CDR3 is 15 amino acids long. V was pared by 2 bases and J by 8 bases, with 9 bases of the junction left unmatched. This CDR3 reads CASSEREGRWDEQFF. The CDR3 DNA is TGTGCCAGCAGTGAAAGGGAGGGCCGGTGGGATGAGCAGTTCTTC.

This clone was detected a few times. The rearrangement uses TRBV5-4 and TRBJ2-7; D assignment may be TRBD1 or TRBD2 (6 bases each). CDR3 length: 15 residues. Trimming took 1 base from V and 2 from J, leaving 13 bases between them. CDR1 and CDR2 from the germline V gene are SGHNT and YYREEE (reference sequence). The CDR3 DNA sequence: TGTGCCAGCAGCTTGACGGGTGGGGGGCCCTACGAGCAGTACTTC. Its translation is CASSLTGGGPYEQYF.